These 5 T cell receptor beta chains originate from one sample sequenced in a study of spatial heterogeneity in lung cancer. Time point: blood at routine non-recurrence follow-up after resection. One entry per CDR3 protein results from TCRdb running MiXCR on the 5' RACE reads. The sample has more than 75,000 distinct CDR3 sequences, approximately 19% seen once; the top ten hold 21%. Specimen: PBMCs, collected at follow-up. The receptor set was obtained from a male donor with early-stage non-small cell lung cancer.

This clonotype was detected many times. This chain joins TRBV11-2 and TRBJ2-1, with TRBD1 as a possible D gene (6 bases). The length of the CDR3 is 19 residues. Germline CDR1 reads SGHAT; CDR2 reads FQNNGV. V lost 1 base and J 2 bases, leaving 21 bases between the germline ends. The CDR3, as DNA: TGTGCCAGCAGCTTAGCTGACCCGGGACAACGATACCCCTACAATGAGCAGTTCTTC. Translating it yields CASSLADPGQRYPYNEQFF.

The V call is TRBV11-2, the J call TRBJ2-5; D remains ambiguous. Germline loops: CDR1 SGHAT, CDR2 FQNNGV. Trimming removed 5 bases from V and 4 bases from J, with 11 bases in between. CDR3 size: 13 residues. Written as DNA, the CDR3 is TGTGCCAGCAGCCGCCCCGCGACAGAGACCCAGTACTTC. Translation gives CASSRPATETQYF.

This clonotype was counted many times. The chain is built from TRBV12-5 and TRBJ2-3, with unresolved D. Trimming pared 3 bases from V and 2 bases from J, leaving 21 bases between. Germline assignment: CDR1 LGHNT and CDR2 FRNRAP. The CDR3 totals 18 residues. The CDR3 region has the DNA TGTGCTAGTGGTTTAAAAGGAGATGGGGTTACTATCACAGATACGCAGTATTTT. Translated: CASGLKGDGVTITDTQYF.

V and J are TRBV25-1 and TRBJ1-2, with a tentative D call TRBD1 (5 bases). V lost 6 bases, J lost 2 bases, and 10 bases lay in between. This CDR3 region has 13 residues. Germline CDR1 MGHDK, CDR2 SYGVNS. The chain's CDR3 is CASSPAGNYGYTF. The CDR3 nucleotides are TGTGCCAGCAGCCCTGCAGGGAACTATGGCTACACCTTC.

The chain joins TRBV20-1 to TRBJ1-6, with TRBD1 matching 9 bases. The germline V gene has CDR1 DFQATT and CDR2 SNEGSKA (reference sequence). CDR3 length: 15 residues. V was clipped by 4 bases and J by 9 bases; unmatched bases: 10. The CDR3 bases are TGCAGTGCTAAGGCCGGGACAGGGTATGGTTCACCCCTCCACTTT. The encoded protein is CSAKAGTGYGSPLHF.